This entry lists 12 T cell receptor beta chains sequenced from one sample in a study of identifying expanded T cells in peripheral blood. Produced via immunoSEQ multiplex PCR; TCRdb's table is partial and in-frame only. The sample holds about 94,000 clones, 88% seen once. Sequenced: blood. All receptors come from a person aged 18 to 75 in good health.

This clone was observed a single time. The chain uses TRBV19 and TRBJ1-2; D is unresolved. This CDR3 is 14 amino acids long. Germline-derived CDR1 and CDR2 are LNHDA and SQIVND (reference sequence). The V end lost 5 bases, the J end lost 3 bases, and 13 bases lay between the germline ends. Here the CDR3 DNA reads TGTGCCAGTAGTCTCGCCAGGAACGACTATGGCTACACCTTC. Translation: CASSLARNDYGYTF.

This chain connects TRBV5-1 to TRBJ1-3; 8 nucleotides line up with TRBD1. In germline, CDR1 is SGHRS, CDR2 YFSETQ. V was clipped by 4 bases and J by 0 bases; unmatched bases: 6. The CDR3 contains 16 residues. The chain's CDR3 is CASSLGQGFSGNTIYF. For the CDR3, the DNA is TGCGCCAGCAGCCTCGGACAGGGCTTCTCTGGAAACACCATATATTTT. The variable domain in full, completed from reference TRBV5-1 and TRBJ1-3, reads KAGVTQTPRYLIKTRGQQVTLSCSPISGHRSVSWYQQTPGQGLQFLFEYFSETQRNKGNFPGRFSGRQFSNSRSEMNVSTLELGDSALYLCASSLGQGFSGNTIYFGEGSWLTVV.

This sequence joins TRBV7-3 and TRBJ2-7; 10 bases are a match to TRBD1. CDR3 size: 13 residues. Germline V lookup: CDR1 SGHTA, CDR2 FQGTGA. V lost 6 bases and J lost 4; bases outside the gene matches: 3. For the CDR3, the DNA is TGTGCCAGCAGTTGGGACAGGGGTTACGAGCAGTACTTC. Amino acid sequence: CASSWDRGYEQYF.

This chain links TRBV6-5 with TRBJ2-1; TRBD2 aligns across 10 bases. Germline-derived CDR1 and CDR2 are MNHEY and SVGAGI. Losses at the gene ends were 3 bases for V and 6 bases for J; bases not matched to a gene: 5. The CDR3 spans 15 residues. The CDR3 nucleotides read TGTGCCAGCAGTTATTCAAGCGGGGGGGTCAATGAGCAGTTCTTC. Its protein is CASSYSSGGVNEQFF.

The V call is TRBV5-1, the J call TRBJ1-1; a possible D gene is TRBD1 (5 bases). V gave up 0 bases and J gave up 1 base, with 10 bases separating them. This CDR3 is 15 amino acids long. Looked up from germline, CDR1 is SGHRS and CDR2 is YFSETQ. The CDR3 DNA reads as TGCGCCAGCAGCTTGGGAGGCAGGGAGAACACTGAAGCTTTCTTT. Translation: CASSLGGRENTEAFF.

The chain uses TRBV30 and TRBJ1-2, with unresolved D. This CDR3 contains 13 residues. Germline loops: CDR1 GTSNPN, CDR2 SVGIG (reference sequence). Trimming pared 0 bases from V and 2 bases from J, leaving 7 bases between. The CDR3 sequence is CAWSVRQNYGYTF. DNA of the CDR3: TGTGCCTGGAGTGTACGCCAGAACTATGGCTACACCTTC.

CDR3 loop: CASSDRGISTEAFF. As DNA, the CDR3 is TGTGCCAGCAGTGACAGGGGGATAAGCACTGAAGCTTTCTTT. The chain recombines TRBV2 with TRBJ1-1; 7 bases are a match to TRBD1. V was pared by 3 bases and J by 4 bases, with 5 bases of the junction left unmatched. The CDR3 is 14 amino acids. From germline, CDR1 is SNHLY and CDR2 FYNNEI.

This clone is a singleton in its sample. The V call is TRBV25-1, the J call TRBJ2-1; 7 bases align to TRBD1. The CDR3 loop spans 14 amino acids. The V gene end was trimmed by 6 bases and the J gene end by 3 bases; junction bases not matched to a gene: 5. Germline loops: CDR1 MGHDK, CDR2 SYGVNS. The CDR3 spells CASSWNRGYNEQFF. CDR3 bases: TGTGCCAGCAGCTGGAACAGGGGCTACAATGAGCAGTTCTTC.

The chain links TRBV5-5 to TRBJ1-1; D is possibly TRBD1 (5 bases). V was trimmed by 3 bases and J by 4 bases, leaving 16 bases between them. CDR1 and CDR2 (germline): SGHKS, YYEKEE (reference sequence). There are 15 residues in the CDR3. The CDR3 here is CASSSPAGGSTEAFF. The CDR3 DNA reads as TGTGCCAGCAGCTCCCCGGCTGGGGGATCCACTGAAGCTTTCTTT.

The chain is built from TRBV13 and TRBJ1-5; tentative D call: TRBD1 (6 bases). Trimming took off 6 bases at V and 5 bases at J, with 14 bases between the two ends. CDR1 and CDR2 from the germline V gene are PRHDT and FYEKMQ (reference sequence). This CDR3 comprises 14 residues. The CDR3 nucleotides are TGTGCCAGCAGTTCGGGGGGGGGCGATCAGCCCCAGCATTTT. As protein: CASSSGGGDQPQHF.

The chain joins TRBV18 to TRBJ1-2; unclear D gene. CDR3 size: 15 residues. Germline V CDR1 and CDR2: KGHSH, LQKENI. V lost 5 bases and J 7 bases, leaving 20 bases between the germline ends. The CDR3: CASSTSAGAGGGYTF. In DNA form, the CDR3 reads TGTGCCAGCTCAACCTCTGCGGGAGCCGGAGGTGGCTACACCTTC. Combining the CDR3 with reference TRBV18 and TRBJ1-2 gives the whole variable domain NAGVMQNPRHLVRRRGQEARLRCSPMKGHSHVYWYRQLPEEGLKFMVYLQKENIIDESGMPKERFSAEFPKEGPSILRIQQVVRGDSAAYFCASSTSAGAGGGYTFGSGTRLTVV.

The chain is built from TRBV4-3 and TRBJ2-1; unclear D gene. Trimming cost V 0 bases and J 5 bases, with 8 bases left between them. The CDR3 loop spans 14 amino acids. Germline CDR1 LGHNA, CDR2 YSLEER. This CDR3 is CASSQDPRNNEQFF. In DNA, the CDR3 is TGCGCCAGCAGCCAAGATCCCAGGAACAATGAGCAGTTCTTC.